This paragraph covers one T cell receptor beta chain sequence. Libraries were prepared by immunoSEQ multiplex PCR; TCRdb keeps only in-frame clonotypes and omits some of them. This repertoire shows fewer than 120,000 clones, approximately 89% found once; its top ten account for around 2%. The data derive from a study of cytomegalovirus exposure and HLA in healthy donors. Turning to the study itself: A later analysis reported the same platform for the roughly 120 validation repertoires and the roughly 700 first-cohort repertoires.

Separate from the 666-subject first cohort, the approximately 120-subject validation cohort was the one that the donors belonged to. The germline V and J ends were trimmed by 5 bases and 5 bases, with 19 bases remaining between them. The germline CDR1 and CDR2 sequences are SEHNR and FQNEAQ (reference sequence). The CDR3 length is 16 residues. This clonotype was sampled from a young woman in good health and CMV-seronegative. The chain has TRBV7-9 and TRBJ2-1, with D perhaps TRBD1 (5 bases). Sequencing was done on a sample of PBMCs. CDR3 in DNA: TGTGCCAGCAGCGAGACCCAGGGATCCCCTCACAATGAGCAGTTCTTC. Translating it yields CASSETQGSPHNEQFF.